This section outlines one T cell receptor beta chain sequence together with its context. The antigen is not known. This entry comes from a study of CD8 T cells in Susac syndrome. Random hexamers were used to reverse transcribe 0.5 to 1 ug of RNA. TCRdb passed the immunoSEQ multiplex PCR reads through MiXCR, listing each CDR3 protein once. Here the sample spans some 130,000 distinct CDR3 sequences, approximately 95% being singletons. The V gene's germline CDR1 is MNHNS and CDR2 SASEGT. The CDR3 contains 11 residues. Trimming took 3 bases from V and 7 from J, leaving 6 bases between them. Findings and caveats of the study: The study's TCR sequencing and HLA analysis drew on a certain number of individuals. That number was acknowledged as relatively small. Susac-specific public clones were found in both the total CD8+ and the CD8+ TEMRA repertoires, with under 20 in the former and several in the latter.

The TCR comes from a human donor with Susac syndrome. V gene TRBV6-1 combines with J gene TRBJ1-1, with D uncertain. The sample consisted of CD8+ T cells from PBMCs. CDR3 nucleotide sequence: TGTGCCAGCAGTGATCCTGGTGAAGCTTTCTTT. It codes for CASSDPGEAFF.